This entry concerns a single T cell receptor beta chain. Seattle researchers signed up patients amid active infection and tracked them longitudinally. This sample stems from a study of blood T cell repertoires in COVID-19. Study-level background: The United States, Italy and Spain supplied acute and convalescent COVID-19 samples. In each case, the material was cDNA or gDNA derived from T cells, B-cell-depleted T cells, or PBMCs.

Per the study methods: Amplification with reference gene primers provided the estimates of nucleated cell counts. Sequencing was performed with immunoSEQ multiplex PCR; in TCRdb, only in-frame clones are kept and a portion is missing. V and J calls and clone size are copied from that table; D and trimming were computed from the DNA. The sample lists around 50,000 clones; 90% to 95% were seen once. Germline CDR1 reads MRHNA; CDR2 reads SNTAGT. Trimming removed 2 bases from V and 1 base from J, with 12 bases in between. The CDR3 spans 16 residues. The clonotype comes from a man aged 60-69 years with COVID-19, enrolled during active disease. The sequenced material came from peripheral blood. This chain links TRBV6-4 with TRBJ1-5; a weak D match, TRBD1 (5 bases). The CDR3 reads CASSDRGGRSNQPQHF. The CDR3 nucleotides read TGTGCCAGCAGTGACAGGGGCGGGAGGAGCAATCAGCCCCAGCATTTT.